This T cell receptor (beta chain) was retrieved from a study of T cell responses to AZD1222 COVID-19 vaccine. Study details: Some second doses came at about 4 weeks and others at about 12 weeks; these were pooled. Study conclusions and caveats: Spike-spanning, vaccine-associated CD4 TCRs were dominant at 160-218 and 743-854. Nearly half of unique spike-specific TCRs reportedly avoided B.1.351 and B.1.1.7 mutated regions. Clonal diversity was possibly underestimated; the donors were predominantly white British and more often female.

As concerns this clone: Its specificity is not known.

Germline V gives CDR1 MNHEY, CDR2 SMNVEV (reference sequence). V lost 0 bases and J 4 bases, leaving 7 bases between the germline ends. The CDR3 consists of 14 residues. Assay: immunoSEQ multiplex PCR; the TCRdb copy retains only in-frame clones and omits some. The table includes roughly 120,000 clones, about 91% detected once. V usage is TRBV27 and J usage is TRBJ1-3; TRBD1 might be the D (5 bases). The specimen was peripheral blood, collected on day 0 of AZD1222 vaccination. The TCR originated in an adult in good health. CDR3 in DNA: TGTGCCAGCAGTTTATCAGGGGCAGGAAACACCATATATTTT. Protein: CASSLSGAGNTIYF.